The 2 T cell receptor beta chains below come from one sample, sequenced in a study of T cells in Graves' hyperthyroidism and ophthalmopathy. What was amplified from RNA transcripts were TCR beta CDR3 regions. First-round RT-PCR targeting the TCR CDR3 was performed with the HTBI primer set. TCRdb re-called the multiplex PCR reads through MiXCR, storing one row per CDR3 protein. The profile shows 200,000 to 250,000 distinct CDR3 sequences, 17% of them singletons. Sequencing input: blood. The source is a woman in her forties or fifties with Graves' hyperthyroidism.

Written as DNA, the CDR3 is TGTGCCAGCAGATATCAGGGACCGAACACTGAAGCTTTCTTT. Encoded protein: CASRYQGPNTEAFF. The chain is built from TRBV12-3 or TRBV12-4 and TRBJ1-1; D perhaps matches TRBD1 (5 bases). The ends were cut back, 6 bases at V and 1 base at J, with 12 bases in the middle. CDR3 length equals 14 residues.

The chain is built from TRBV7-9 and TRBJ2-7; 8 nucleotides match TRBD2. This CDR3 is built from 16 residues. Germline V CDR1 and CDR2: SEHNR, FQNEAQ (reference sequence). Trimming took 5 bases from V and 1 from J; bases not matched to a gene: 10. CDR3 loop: CASSPDSLAASYEQYF. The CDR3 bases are TGTGCCAGCAGCCCCGACTCACTAGCGGCGTCCTACGAGCAGTACTTC.